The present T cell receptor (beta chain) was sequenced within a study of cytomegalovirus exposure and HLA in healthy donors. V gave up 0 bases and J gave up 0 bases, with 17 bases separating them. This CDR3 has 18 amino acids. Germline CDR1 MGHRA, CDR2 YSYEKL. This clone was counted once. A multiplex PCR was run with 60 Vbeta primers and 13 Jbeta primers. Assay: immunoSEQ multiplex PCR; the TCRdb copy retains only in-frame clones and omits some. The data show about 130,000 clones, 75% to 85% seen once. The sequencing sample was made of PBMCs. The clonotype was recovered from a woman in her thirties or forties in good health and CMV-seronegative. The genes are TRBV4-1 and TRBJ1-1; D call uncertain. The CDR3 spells CASSQDLRGVRMNTEAFF. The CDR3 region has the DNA TGCGCCAGCAGCCAAGATCTTCGCGGGGTACGGATGAACACTGAAGCTTTCTTT.